This T cell receptor (beta chain) comes out of a study of T cell responses to AZD1222 COVID-19 vaccine. Whole-study context: Pooling of second doses given at about 4 or about 12 weeks was done. Study-wide points: Baseline serology detected seropositivity in only 5 to 7 AZD1222 recipients. Compared with day 0, the breadth and depth of the Spike-specific TCR repertoire rose significantly after two doses of AZD1222. As reported, nearly half of all spike-specific TCRs target variant regions that are unmutated.

The V and J ends lost 0 bases and 6 bases respectively, with 8 bases between them. This CDR3 is 13 amino acids long. Germline V lookup: CDR1 GTSNPN, CDR2 SVGIG (reference sequence). Assay: immunoSEQ multiplex PCR; the TCRdb copy retains only in-frame clones and omits some. This table holds 97,000 or so clones, 86% found once. This clone was detected once. Antigen: not known. The chain has TRBV30 and TRBJ2-2; D remains ambiguous. The clonotype comes from an adult in good health. The sample was peripheral blood, taken on day 0 of AZD1222 vaccination. The CDR3 DNA reads as TGTGCCTGGAGTGTAGCCGGGTCCGGGGAGCTGTTTTTT. This gives the protein CAWSVAGSGELFF.